The rows below give T cell receptor beta chains drawn from one sample of a study of breast tumors, draining lymph nodes, adjacent tissues. One entry per CDR3 protein, called by TCRdb with MiXCR from the multiplex PCR reads. The table has under 250,000 distinct CDR3 sequences, approximately 30% seen once; the top ten hold over 1.1%. The sequencing sample was made of axillary lymph node tissue. These receptors came from a female donor with breast cancer. Some clones in this sample may be carry-over from other donors' samples. CDR3s include the opening cysteine and the closing phenylalanine or tryptophan. Each record gives: CDR3 DNA, CDR3 protein, D gene, clone size, CDR3 length, J gene, V gene. The D gene is left open where the match is weak. The size of a clone is reported for some rows only, either as once, few or many, or as a class for expanded clones.

TGTGCCAGCAGCCCCCCCGGCACTAGCGGGAGGGAGACCCAGTACTTC,CASSPPGTSGRETQYF,TRBD2,.,16,TRBJ2-5,TRBV7-2
TGTGCCAGCAGCGTTGACAGGAGCTCTGGAAACACCATATATTTT,CASSVDRSSGNTIYF,.,many,15,TRBJ1-3,TRBV7-9
TGTGCCAGCAGCTTAGCGGGAGGGGCGCCAGGATATGGAAACACCATATATTTT,CASSLAGGAPGYGNTIYF,.,many,18,TRBJ1-3,TRBV7-8
TGCAGTGCTTATGGGACTAGTCGGGGAGGCGAGCAGTACTTC,CSAYGTSRGGEQYF,TRBD2,.,14,TRBJ2-7,TRBV20-1
TGCGCCAGCAGCTTGAGCAGTTTCGGTGGAAAACTGTTTTTT,CASSLSSFGGKLFF,.,many,14,TRBJ1-4,TRBV5-1
TGTGCCAGCAGCTTACGGGGGGCTAGCGGGAGGGGCTCTGAGCAGTTCTTC,CASSLRGASGRGSEQFF,TRBD2,many,17,TRBJ2-1,TRBV7-2
TGTGCCAGCTCACCGACAGGGGGAGAGGACTATGGCTACACCTTC,CASSPTGGEDYGYTF,TRBD1,many,15,TRBJ1-2,TRBV18
TGTGCCAGCTGCCCCGGGGAGCTGTTTTTT,CASCPGELFF,.,.,10,TRBJ2-2,TRBV2
TGTGCCAGCCTCGAGGGAGGGCCTATACGGGCCAAAAACATTCAGTACTTC,CASLEGGPIRAKNIQYF,TRBD2,.,17,TRBJ2-4,TRBV5-6
TGTGCCAGCTCACCACTCGGGACAGGGGGAGATACGCAGTATTTT,CASSPLGTGGDTQYF,TRBD1,many,15,TRBJ2-3,TRBV18
TGTGCCAGCAGTCACGGTCAAATAATAGGTACCCAAGAGACCCAGTACTTC,CASSHGQIIGTQETQYF,.,.,17,TRBJ2-5,TRBV6-4
TGTGCCAGCAGCTTAGGACCTAGCTATGGCCACACCTTC,CASSLGPSYGHTF,.,.,13,TRBJ1-2,TRBV7-3
TGTGCCAGCAGTTCAGGGGCGGTGAACACTGAAGCTTTCTTT,CASSSGAVNTEAFF,.,few,14,TRBJ1-1,TRBV7-9
TGTGCCAGCAGCCTGACAGCGACCAAAAACACTGAAGCTTTCTTT,CASSLTATKNTEAFF,.,few,15,TRBJ1-1,TRBV7-6
TGCGCCAGCAGCCAAGGTAGAGCCGGAACGTATGGCTACACCTTC,CASSQGRAGTYGYTF,.,many,15,TRBJ1-2,TRBV4-1
TGTGCCAGCAGCGCTGGGACAGTAAATGCTGGAAACACCATATATTTT,CASSAGTVNAGNTIYF,TRBD1,many,16,TRBJ1-3,TRBV9
TGTGCCAGCAGCTCCGGGCTGTGCTCTGGGGCCAACGTCCTGACTTTC,CASSSGLCSGANVLTF,.,.,16,TRBJ2-6,TRBV11-2
TGTGCCAGCAGCCAAGACAGGTTCTCTGGAAACACCATATATTTT,CASSQDRFSGNTIYF,.,many,15,TRBJ1-3,TRBV4-2
TGTGCCAGCAGTAGGGACGGGAACTCCTACGAGCAGTACTTC,CASSRDGNSYEQYF,.,.,14,TRBJ2-7,TRBV7-2
TGTGCCAGCAGCCAAGCTACTTTTAGCCTGGAGACCCAGTACTTC,CASSQATFSLETQYF,.,many,15,TRBJ2-5,TRBV3-1
TGTGCCAGCAGCGTAGCCGGTTTCCCGTATCAGCCCCAGCATTTT,CASSVAGFPYQPQHF,.,many,15,TRBJ1-5,TRBV9
TGCAGTGCTAGAGATCAGGGGGACAGGGCCCTCTACGAGCAGTACTTC,CSARDQGDRALYEQYF,TRBD1,.,16,TRBJ2-7,TRBV20-1
TGCGCCAGCAGCGGGGAGACAGGGCTGGAGACCCAGTACTTC,CASSGETGLETQYF,TRBD1,many,14,TRBJ2-5,TRBV5-1
TGTGCCACCGAGATACCGGGACTAGCTGACTACGAGCAGTACTTC,CATEIPGLADYEQYF,TRBD2,.,15,TRBJ2-7,TRBV2
TGCGCCAGCAGCCTGTTTGGGACAGGGCCCTACGAGCAGTACTTC,CASSLFGTGPYEQYF,TRBD1,many,15,TRBJ2-7,TRBV4-1
TGTGCCAGCAGTCCGTCCCGATCGGGGGCCCGGAACATTCAGTACTTC,CASSPSRSGARNIQYF,.,.,16,TRBJ2-4,TRBV6-5
TGCAGTGCTAGAGACGGGGGGTTTAATGAAAAACTGTTTTTT,CSARDGGFNEKLFF,.,many,14,TRBJ1-4,TRBV20-1
TGTGCCAGCAGTTTCCTACATACTATGTCGTCCAATGAGCAGTTCTTC,CASSFLHTMSSNEQFF,.,many,16,TRBJ2-1,TRBV6-6
TGTGCCAGCAGCCCAAAGGGACTAGCGGGAGCGCATGAGCAGTTCTTC,CASSPKGLAGAHEQFF,TRBD2,.,16,TRBJ2-1,TRBV7-2
TGTGCCAGCATCGGGACCCCCTGGGGATTCACAGATACGCAGTATTTT,CASIGTPWGFTDTQYF,.,many,16,TRBJ2-3,TRBV6-2/TRBV6-3
TGCAGCGTTGAAACCCCGGGACAGGGTAATAGTCGAGAAAAACTGTTTTTT,CSVETPGQGNSREKLFF,TRBD1,.,17,TRBJ1-4,TRBV29-1